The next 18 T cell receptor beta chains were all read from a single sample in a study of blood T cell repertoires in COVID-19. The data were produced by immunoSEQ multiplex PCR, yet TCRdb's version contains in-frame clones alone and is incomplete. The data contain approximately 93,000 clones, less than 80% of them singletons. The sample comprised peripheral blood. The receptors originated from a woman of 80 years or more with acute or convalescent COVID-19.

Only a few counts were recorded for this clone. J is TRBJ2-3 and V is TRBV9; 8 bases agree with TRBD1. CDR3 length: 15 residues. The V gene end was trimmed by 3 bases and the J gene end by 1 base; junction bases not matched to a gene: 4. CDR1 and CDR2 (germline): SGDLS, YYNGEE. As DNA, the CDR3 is TGTGCCAGCAGCGCCGGGACAGGAGGCACAGATACGCAGTATTTT. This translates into CASSAGTGGTDTQYF. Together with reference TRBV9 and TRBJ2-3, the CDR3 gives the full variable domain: DSGVTQTPKHLITATGQRVTLRCSPRSGDLSVYWYQQSLDQGLQFLIQYYNGEERAKGNILERFSAQQFPDLHSELNLSSLELGDSALYFCASSAGTGGTDTQYFGPGTRLTVL.

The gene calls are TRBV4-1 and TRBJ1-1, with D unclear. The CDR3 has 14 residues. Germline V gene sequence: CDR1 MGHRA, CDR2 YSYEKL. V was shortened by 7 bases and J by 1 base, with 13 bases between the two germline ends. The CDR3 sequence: CASTSTEGNTEAFF. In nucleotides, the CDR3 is TGCGCCAGCACCTCAACGGAGGGGAACACTGAAGCTTTCTTT.

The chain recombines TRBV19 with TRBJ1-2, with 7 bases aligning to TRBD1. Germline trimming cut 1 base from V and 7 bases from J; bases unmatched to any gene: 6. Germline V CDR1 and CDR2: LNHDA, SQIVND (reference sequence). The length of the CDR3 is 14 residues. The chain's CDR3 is CASSIVTGDAGYTF. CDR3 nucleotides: TGTGCCAGTAGTATAGTAACAGGGGACGCTGGCTACACCTTC.

Written as DNA, the CDR3 is TGTGCCAGCGGCAGGGGGCCCTATGGCTACACCTTC. It yields the protein CASGRGPYGYTF. This sequence joins TRBV12-3 or TRBV12-4 and TRBJ1-2; 8 nucleotides match TRBD1. This CDR3 is built from 12 residues. V dropped 8 bases and J dropped 4; count of bases not matched to a gene: 3.

The CDR3 DNA sequence: TGTGCCAGCACCTCCGGGGGAAGGACTGAAGCTTTCTTT. Translating it yields CASTSGGRTEAFF. V gene TRBV7-9 combines with J gene TRBJ1-1; weak D call: TRBD1 (5 bases). CDR1 is SEHNR and CDR2 is FQNEAQ in the germline V gene (reference sequence). V shed 7 bases and J shed 5 bases, with 14 bases lying between them. The CDR3 contains 13 residues.

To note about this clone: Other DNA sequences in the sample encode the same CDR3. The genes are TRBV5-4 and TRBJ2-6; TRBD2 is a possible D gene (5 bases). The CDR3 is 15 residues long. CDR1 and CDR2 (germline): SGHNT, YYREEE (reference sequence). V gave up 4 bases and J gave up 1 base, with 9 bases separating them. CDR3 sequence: CASSSPGSGANVLTF. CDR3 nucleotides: TGTGCCAGCAGCAGTCCGGGGTCTGGGGCCAACGTCCTGACTTTC.

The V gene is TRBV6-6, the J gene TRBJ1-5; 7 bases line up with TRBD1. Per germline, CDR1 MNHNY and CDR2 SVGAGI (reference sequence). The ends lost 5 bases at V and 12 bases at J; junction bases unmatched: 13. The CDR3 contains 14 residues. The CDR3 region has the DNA TGTGCCAGCAGTGGATGGACAGGCCTTCAGGACCAGCATTTT. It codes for CASSGWTGLQDQHF.

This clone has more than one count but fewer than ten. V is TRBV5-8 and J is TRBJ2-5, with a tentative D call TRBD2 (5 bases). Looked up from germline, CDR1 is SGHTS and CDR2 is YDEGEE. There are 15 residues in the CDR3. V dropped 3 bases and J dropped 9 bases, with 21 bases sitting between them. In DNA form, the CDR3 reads TGTGCCAGCAGCTCCAGCGGAACCCTCAGGTTGTCCCAGTACTTC. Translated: CASSSSGTLRLSQYF.

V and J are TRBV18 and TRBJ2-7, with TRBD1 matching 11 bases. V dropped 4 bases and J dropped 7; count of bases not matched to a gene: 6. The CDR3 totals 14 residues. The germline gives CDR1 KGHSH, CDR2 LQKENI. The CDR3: CASSQGQGAGEQYF. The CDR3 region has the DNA TGTGCCAGCTCACAAGGACAGGGGGCAGGAGAGCAGTACTTC.

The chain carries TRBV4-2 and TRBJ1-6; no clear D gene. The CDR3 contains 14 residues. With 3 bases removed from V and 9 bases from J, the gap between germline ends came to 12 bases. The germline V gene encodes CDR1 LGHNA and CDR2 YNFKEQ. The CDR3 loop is CASSQGVAGSPLHF. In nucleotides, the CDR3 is TGTGCCAGCAGCCAGGGCGTAGCGGGTTCACCCCTCCACTTT.

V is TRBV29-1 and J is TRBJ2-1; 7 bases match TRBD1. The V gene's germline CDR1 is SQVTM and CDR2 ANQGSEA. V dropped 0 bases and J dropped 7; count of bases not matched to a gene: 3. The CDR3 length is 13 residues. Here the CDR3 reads CSVEDYRGNEQFF. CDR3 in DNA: TGCAGCGTTGAAGATTACAGGGGAAATGAGCAGTTCTTC.

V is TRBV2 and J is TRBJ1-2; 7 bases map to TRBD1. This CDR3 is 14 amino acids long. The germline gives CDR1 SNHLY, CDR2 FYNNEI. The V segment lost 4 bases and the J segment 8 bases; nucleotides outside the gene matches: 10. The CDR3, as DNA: TGTGCCAGCAGTGTACTCGGGACAGAGGAGGGCTACACCTTC. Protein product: CASSVLGTEEGYTF.

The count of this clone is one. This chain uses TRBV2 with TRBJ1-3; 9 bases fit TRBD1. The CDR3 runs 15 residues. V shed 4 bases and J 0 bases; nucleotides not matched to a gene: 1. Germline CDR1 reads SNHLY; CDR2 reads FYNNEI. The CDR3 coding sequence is TGTGCCAGCAGTGCGGACAGGGGCTCTGGAAACACCATATATTTT. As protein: CASSADRGSGNTIYF. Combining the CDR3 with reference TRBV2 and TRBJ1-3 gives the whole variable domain EPEVTQTPSHQVTQMGQEVILRCVPISNHLYFYWYRQILGQKVEFLVSFYNNEISEKSEIFDDQFSVERPDGSNFTLKIRSTKLEDSAMYFCASSADRGSGNTIYFGEGSWLTVV.

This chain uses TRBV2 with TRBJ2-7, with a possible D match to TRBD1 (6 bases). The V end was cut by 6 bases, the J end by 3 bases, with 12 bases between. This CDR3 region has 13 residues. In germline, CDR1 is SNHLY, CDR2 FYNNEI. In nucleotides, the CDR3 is TGTGCCAGCAGCAAACCGGACAGCTACGAGCAGTACTTC. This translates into CASSKPDSYEQYF. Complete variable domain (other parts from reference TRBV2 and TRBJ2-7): EPEVTQTPSHQVTQMGQEVILRCVPISNHLYFYWYRQILGQKVEFLVSFYNNEISEKSEIFDDQFSVERPDGSNFTLKIRSTKLEDSAMYFCASSKPDSYEQYFGPGTRLTVT.

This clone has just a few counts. The CDR3 here is CASSLGSITEAFF. CDR3 nucleotide sequence: TGCGCCAGCAGCCTCGGTTCCATCACTGAAGCTTTCTTT. The chain uses TRBV5-1 and TRBJ1-1; D gene uncertain. In germline, CDR1 is SGHRS, CDR2 YFSETQ. V was clipped by 4 bases and J by 4 bases, with 11 bases between them. CDR3 size: 13 residues.

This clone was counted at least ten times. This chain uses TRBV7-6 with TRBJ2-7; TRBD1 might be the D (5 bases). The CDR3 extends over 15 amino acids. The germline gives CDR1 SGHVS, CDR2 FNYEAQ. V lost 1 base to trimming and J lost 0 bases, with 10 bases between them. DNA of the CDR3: TGTGCCAGCAGCTTAGAAACAGGTTTCTCCTACGAGCAGTACTTC. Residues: CASSLETGFSYEQYF.

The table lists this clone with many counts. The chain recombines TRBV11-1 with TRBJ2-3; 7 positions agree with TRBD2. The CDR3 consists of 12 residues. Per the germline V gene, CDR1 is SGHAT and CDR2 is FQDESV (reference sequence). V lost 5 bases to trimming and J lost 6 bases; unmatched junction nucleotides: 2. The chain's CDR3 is CASSGRGDTQYF. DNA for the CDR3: TGTGCCAGCAGCGGGCGGGGGGATACGCAGTATTTT.

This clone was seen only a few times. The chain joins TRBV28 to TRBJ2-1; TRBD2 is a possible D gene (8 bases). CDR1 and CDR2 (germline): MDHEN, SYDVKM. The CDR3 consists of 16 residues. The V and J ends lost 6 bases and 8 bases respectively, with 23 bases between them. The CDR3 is CASSSPGQRGSYEQFF. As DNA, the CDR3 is TGTGCCAGCAGCTCCCCGGGACAGCGGGGGTCTTATGAGCAGTTCTTC.